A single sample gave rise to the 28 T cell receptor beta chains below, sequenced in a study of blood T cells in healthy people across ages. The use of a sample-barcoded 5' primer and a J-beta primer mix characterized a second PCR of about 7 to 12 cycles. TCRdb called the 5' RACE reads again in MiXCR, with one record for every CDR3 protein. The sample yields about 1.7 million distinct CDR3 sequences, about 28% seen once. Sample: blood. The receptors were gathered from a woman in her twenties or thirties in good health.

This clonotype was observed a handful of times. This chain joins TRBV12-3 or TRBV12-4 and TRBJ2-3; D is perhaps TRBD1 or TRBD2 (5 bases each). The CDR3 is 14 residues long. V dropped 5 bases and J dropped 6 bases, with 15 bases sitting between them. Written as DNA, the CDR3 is TGTGCCAGCAGTCCCGGGGCTAAGCCCGATACGCAGTATTTT. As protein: CASSPGAKPDTQYF.

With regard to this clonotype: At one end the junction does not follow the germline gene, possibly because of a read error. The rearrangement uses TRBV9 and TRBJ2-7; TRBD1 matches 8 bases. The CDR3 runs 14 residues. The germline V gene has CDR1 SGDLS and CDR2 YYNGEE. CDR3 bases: TGTACCAGCAGCGCCGGGACAGGTTCCTACGAGCAGTACTTC. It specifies CTSSAGTGSYEQYF.

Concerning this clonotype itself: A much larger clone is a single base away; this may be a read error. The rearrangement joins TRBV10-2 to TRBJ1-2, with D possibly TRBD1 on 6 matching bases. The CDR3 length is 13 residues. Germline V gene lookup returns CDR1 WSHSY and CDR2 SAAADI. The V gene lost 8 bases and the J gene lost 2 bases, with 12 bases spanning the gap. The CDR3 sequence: CASGDTGNYGYTF. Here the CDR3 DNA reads TGCGCCAGCGGCGACACAGGGAACTATGGCTACACCTTC.

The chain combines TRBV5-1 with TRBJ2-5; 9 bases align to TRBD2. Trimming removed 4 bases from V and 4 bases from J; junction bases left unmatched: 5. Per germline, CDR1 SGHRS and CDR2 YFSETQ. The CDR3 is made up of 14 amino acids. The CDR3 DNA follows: TGCGCCAGCAGCCCAGCGGGGGGCCTAGAGACCCAGTACTTC. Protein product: CASSPAGGLETQYF.

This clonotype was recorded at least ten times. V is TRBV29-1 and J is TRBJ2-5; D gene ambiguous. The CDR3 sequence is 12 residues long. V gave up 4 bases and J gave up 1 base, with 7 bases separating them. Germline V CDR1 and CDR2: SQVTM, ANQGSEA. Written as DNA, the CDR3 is TGCAGCGTTGCTCCTAGCCAAGAGACCCAGTACTTC. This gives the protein CSVAPSQETQYF.

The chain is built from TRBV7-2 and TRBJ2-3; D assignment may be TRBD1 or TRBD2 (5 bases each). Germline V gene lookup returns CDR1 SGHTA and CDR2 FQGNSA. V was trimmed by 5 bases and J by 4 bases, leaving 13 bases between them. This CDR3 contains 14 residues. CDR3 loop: CASSPQGRSDTQYF. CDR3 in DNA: TGTGCCAGCAGCCCCCAGGGACGTTCAGATACGCAGTATTTT.

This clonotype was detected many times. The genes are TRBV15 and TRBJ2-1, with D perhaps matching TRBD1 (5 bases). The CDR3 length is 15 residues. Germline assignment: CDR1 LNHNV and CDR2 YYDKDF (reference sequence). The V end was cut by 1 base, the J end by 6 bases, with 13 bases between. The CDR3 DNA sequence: TGTGCCACCAGCAGAGTTATTCAGGGTGGCAATGAGCAGTTCTTC. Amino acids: CATSRVIQGGNEQFF.

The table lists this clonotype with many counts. The CDR3 DNA is TGCAGCGTTGAAGTGCAGTACCAAGAGACCCAGTACTTC. This sequence encodes CSVEVQYQETQYF. The chain combines TRBV29-1 with TRBJ2-5; D not certain. The CDR3 covers 13 residues. CDR1 SQVTM and CDR2 ANQGSEA come from the germline V gene. V was cut by 1 base and J by 0 bases, with 6 bases left in between.

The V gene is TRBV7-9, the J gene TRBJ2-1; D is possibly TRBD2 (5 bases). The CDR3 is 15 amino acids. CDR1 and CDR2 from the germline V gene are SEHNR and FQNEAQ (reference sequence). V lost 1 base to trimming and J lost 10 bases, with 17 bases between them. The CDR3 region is CASSLGAAPEGEQFF. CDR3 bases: TGTGCCAGCAGCTTAGGAGCGGCTCCTGAGGGAGAGCAGTTCTTC.

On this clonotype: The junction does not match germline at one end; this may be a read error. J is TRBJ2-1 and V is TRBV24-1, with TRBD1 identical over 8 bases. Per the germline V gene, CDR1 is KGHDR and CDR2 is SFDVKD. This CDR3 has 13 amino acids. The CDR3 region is CTTGTGGSVGQFF. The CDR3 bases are TGTACCACCGGGACAGGTGGGAGTGTCGGGCAGTTCTTC.

This chain's CDR3 is CASSLNAGYEQYF. The CDR3 DNA reads as TGTGCCAGCAGCTTAAACGCGGGTTACGAGCAGTACTTC. The chain combines TRBV7-3 with TRBJ2-4; D possibly corresponds to TRBD2 (5 bases). The J call may be wrong; the DNA end is better matched by TRBJ2-7. The CDR3 has 13 residues. Germline V CDR1 and CDR2: SGHTA, FQGTGA.

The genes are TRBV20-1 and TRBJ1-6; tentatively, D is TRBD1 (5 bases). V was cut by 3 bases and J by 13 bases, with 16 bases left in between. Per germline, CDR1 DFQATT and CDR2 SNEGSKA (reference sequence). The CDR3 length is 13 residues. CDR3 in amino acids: CSASGGGGSPLHF. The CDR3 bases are TGCAGTGCTAGCGGCGGCGGGGGATCGCCCCTCCACTTT.

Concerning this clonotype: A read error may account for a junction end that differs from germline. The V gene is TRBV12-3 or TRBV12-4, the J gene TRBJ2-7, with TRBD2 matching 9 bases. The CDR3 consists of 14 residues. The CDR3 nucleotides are TGTACCAGCAGGGTGGCGGGGGGGTCCTACGAGCAGTACTTC. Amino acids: CTSRVAGGSYEQYF.

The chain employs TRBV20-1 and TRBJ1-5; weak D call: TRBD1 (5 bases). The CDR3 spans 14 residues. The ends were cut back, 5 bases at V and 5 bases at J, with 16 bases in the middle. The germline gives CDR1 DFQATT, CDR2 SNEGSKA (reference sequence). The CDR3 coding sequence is TGCAGTGCTTTGCGGGGGTCGAGCGATCAGCCCCAGCATTTT. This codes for CSALRGSSDQPQHF.

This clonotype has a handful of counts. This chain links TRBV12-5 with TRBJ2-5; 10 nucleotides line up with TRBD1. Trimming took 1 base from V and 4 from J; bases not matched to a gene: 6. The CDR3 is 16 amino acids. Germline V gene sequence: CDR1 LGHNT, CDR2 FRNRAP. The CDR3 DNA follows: TGTGCTAGTGGTTTGGGGCGACAGGGGGCCCGAGAGACCCAGTACTTC. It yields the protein CASGLGRQGARETQYF.

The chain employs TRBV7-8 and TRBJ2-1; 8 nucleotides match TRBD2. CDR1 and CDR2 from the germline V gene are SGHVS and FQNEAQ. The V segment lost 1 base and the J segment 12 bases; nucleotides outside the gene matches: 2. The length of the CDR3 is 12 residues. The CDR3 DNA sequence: TGTGCCAGCAGCTTAGATACTAGCGGGCAGTTCTTC. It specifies CASSLDTSGQFF.

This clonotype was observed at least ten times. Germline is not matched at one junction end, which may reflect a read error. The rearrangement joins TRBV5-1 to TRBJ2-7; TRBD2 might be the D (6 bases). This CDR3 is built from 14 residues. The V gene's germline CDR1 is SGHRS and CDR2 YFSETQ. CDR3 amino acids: CASSLEGGSYEQYF. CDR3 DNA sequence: TGTGCCAGCAGCTTAGAGGGAGGATCCTACGAGCAGTACTTC.

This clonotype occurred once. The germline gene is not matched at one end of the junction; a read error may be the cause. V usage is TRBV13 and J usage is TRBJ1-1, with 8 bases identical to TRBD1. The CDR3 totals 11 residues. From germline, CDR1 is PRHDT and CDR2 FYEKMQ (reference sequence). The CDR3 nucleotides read TGTGCCAGCAGCGGGGACAGGCTCCTTTTTTTT. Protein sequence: CASSGDRLLFF. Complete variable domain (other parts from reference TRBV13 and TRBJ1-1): AAGVIQSPRHLIKEKRETATLKCYPIPRHDTVYWYQQGPGQDPQFLISFYEKMQSDKGSIPDRFSAQQFSDYHSELNMSSLELGDSALYFCASSGDRLLFFGQGTRLTVV.

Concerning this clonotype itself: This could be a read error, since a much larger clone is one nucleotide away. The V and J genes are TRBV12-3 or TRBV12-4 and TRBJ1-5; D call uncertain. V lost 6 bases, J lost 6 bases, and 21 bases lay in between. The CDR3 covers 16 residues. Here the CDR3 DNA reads TGTGCCAGCAGCCCAAGAAGAGGCGGGTCGGGTCAGCCCCAGCATTTT. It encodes CASSPRRGGSGQPQHF.

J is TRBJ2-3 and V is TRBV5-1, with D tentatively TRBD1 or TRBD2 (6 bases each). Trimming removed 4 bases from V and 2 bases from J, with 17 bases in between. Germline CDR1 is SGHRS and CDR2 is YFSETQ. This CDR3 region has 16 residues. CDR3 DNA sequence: TGCGCCAGCAGCCAGGGGCGGGGTCCCACCACAGATACGCAGTATTTT. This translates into CASSQGRGPTTDTQYF. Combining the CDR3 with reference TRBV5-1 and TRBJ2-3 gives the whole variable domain KAGVTQTPRYLIKTRGQQVTLSCSPISGHRSVSWYQQTPGQGLQFLFEYFSETQRNKGNFPGRFSGRQFSNSRSEMNVSTLELGDSALYLCASSQGRGPTTDTQYFGPGTRLTVL.

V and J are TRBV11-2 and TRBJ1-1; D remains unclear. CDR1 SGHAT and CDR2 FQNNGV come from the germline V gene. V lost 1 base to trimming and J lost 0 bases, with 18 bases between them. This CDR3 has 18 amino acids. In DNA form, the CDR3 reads TGTGCCAGCAGCTTAGCGGTGGGTGGACTGAGAATGAACACTGAAGCTTTCTTT. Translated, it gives CASSLAVGGLRMNTEAFF.

The CDR3 bases are TGCAGCGTTGGACAGGGGGACGGCGAGCAGTACTTC. This sequence encodes CSVGQGDGEQYF. The genes are TRBV29-1 and TRBJ2-4; 9 bases map to TRBD1. The closer fit of TRBJ2-7 to the DNA end suggests the J call may be wrong. The CDR3 is 12 residues long. Germline loops: CDR1 SQVTM, CDR2 ANQGSEA.

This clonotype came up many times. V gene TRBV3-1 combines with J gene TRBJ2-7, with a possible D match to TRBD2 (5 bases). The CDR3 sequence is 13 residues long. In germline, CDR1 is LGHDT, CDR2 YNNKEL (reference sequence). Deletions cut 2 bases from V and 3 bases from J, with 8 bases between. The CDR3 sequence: CASSQRGRYEQYF. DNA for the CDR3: TGTGCCAGCAGCCAACGCGGGCGCTACGAGCAGTACTTC.

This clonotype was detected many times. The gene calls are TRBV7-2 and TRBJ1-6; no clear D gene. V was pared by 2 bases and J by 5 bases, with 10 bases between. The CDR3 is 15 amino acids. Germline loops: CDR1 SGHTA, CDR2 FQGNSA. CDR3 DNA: TGTGCCAGCAGCTTACAAAGACCCAATAATTCACCCCTCCACTTT. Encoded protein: CASSLQRPNNSPLHF. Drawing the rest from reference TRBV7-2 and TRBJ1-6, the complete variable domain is GAGVSQSPSNKVTEKGKDVELRCDPISGHTALYWYRQSLGQGLEFLIYFQGNSAPDKSGLPSDRFSAERTGGSVSTLTIQRTQQEDSAVYLCASSLQRPNNSPLHFGNGTRLTVT.

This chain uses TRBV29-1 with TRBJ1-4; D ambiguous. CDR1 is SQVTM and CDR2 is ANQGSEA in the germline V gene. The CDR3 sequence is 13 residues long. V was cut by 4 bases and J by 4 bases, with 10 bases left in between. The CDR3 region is CSVAAGLNEKLFF. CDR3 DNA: TGCAGCGTTGCTGCCGGGCTTAATGAAAAACTGTTTTTT.

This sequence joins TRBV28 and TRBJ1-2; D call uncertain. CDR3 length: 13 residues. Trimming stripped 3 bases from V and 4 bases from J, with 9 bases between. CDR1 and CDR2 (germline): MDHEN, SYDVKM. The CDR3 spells CASSFGSGYGYTF. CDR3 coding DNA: TGTGCCAGCAGTTTCGGGTCGGGCTATGGCTACACCTTC.

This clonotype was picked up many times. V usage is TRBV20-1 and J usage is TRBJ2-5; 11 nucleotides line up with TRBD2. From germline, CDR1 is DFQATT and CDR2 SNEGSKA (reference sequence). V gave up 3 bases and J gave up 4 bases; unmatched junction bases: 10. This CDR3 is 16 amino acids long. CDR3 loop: CSARPSGTSGRETQYF. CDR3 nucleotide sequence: TGCAGTGCTAGGCCTTCCGGGACTAGCGGTAGAGAGACCCAGTACTTC.

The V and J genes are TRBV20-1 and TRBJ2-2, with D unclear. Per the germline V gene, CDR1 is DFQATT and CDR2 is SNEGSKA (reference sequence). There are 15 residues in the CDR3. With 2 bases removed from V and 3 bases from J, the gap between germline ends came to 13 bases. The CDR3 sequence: CSARISDRDTGELFF. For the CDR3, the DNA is TGCAGTGCTAGAATCTCCGATAGGGACACCGGGGAGCTGTTTTTT.